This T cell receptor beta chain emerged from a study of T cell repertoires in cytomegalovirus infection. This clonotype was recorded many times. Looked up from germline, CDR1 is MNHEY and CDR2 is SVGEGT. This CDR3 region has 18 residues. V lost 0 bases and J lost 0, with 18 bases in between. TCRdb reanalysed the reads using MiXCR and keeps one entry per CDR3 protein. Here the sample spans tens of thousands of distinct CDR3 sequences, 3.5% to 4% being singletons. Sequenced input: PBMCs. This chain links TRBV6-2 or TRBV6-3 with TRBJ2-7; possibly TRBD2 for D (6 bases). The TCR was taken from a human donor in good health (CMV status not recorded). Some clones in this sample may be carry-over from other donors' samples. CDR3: CASSYSPSSSGISYEQYF. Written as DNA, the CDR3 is TGTGCCAGCAGTTACTCGCCAAGTAGTAGCGGAATCTCCTACGAGCAGTACTTC.